This is a list of T cell receptor beta chains from one sample in a study. MiXCR was run by TCRdb on the RT-PCR reads, yielding one entry per CDR3 protein. The sample lists more than 550,000 distinct CDR3 sequences, over 12% occurring once. The sequenced sample was memory CD4+ T cells from blood. The receptors derive from a female donor in good health, serving as a healthy control. CDR3s include the opening cysteine and the closing phenylalanine or tryptophan. Fields, in order: V gene, clone size, J gene, D gene, CDR3 DNA, CDR3 protein. The D gene is left open where the match is weak. The size field is filled for only some rows; it gives once, few, many or a size class.

v_call: TRBV18
clone_size: -
j_call: TRBJ2-7
d_call: -
cdr3_nt: TGTGCCAGCTCGTTCCGGGTCTACGAGCAGTACTTC
cdr3_aa: CASSFRVYEQYF

v_call: TRBV11-2
clone_size: few
j_call: TRBJ2-1
d_call: -
cdr3_nt: TGTGCCACGATGCGGAACTCCTACAATGAGCAGTTCTTC
cdr3_aa: CATMRNSYNEQFF

v_call: TRBV12-3/TRBV12-4
clone_size: -
j_call: TRBJ2-7
d_call: -
cdr3_nt: TGTGCCAGCAGTTTGGGCAGCGTTAGCTCCTACGAGCAGTACTTC
cdr3_aa: CASSLGSVSSYEQYF

v_call: TRBV20-1
clone_size: few
j_call: TRBJ2-7
d_call: -
cdr3_nt: TGCAGTGCTAGAAAACAGGGAATCCTCCCCGAGCAGTACTTC
cdr3_aa: CSARKQGILPEQYF

v_call: TRBV12-3/TRBV12-4
clone_size: many
j_call: TRBJ1-5
d_call: -
cdr3_nt: TGTGCCAGCAGTTTAAATCATCAGCCCCAGCATTTT
cdr3_aa: CASSLNHQPQHF

v_call: TRBV20-1
clone_size: -
j_call: TRBJ1-4
d_call: -
cdr3_nt: TGCAGTGCTAGAGAGACTGAAAAACTGTTTTTT
cdr3_aa: CSARETEKLFF

v_call: TRBV7-7
clone_size: many
j_call: TRBJ2-1
d_call: -
cdr3_nt: TGTGCTAGCAGCTCCGACAGGATCCATGAGCAGTTCTTC
cdr3_aa: CASSSDRIHEQFF

v_call: TRBV20-1
clone_size: many
j_call: TRBJ2-1
d_call: -
cdr3_nt: TGCAGTGCTACCAGCGGGTCACAGACGGAGCAGTTCTTC
cdr3_aa: CSATSGSQTEQFF

v_call: TRBV4-1
clone_size: few
j_call: TRBJ2-7
d_call: TRBD2
cdr3_nt: TGCGCCAGCAGGCGGGGACTAGCATTCTACGAGCAGTACTTC
cdr3_aa: CASRRGLAFYEQYF

v_call: TRBV12-3/TRBV12-4
clone_size: many
j_call: TRBJ1-1
d_call: -
cdr3_nt: TGTGCCAGCAGTTCGGAGGGTTGGACTGAAGCTTTCTTT
cdr3_aa: CASSSEGWTEAFF

v_call: TRBV18
clone_size: few
j_call: TRBJ2-5
d_call: -
cdr3_nt: TGTGCCAGCTCACCACCGTCTCTCCAAGAGACCCAGTACTTC
cdr3_aa: CASSPPSLQETQYF

v_call: TRBV12-3/TRBV12-4
clone_size: many
j_call: TRBJ1-2
d_call: TRBD1
cdr3_nt: TGTGCCAGCAGTTTGGCGGGACAGGGAGAGGGCTACACCTTC
cdr3_aa: CASSLAGQGEGYTF

v_call: TRBV20-1
clone_size: -
j_call: TRBJ1-2
d_call: -
cdr3_nt: TGCAGTGCAACGGACGCTCTGATCTATGGGTACACCTTC
cdr3_aa: CSATDALIYGYTF

v_call: TRBV20-1
clone_size: few
j_call: TRBJ2-1
d_call: -
cdr3_nt: TGCAGTGCTAGAGTCCTCCGAGGGTCTGGACTCTCATCGGGCGAGCAGTTCTTC
cdr3_aa: CSARVLRGSGLSSGEQFF

v_call: TRBV7-6
clone_size: many
j_call: TRBJ1-4
d_call: -
cdr3_nt: TGTGCCAGCAGCTTTGCCCTGGGACACCCCGTTTTT
cdr3_aa: CASSFALGHPVF

v_call: TRBV27
clone_size: -
j_call: TRBJ2-3
d_call: -
cdr3_nt: TGTGCCAGCAGGCTTCAAACTAGGACTGATACGCAGTATTTT
cdr3_aa: CASRLQTRTDTQYF

v_call: TRBV7-2
clone_size: few
j_call: TRBJ1-1
d_call: -
cdr3_nt: TGTGCCAGCAGCTCTCGAGGGGGTGCGAGCGCTTTCTTT
cdr3_aa: CASSSRGGASAFF

v_call: TRBV5-1
clone_size: -
j_call: TRBJ2-1
d_call: TRBD2
cdr3_nt: TGCGCCAGCAGCTTGAGGACCGGGCTAGCGGGCTCCTACAATGAGCAGTTCTTC
cdr3_aa: CASSLRTGLAGSYNEQFF

v_call: TRBV28
clone_size: -
j_call: TRBJ1-5
d_call: TRBD1
cdr3_nt: TGTGCCAGCATTAGGACAGGGGGCGCACGTCAGCCCCAGCATTTT
cdr3_aa: CASIRTGGARQPQHF

v_call: TRBV10-3
clone_size: many
j_call: TRBJ2-5
d_call: TRBD2
cdr3_nt: TGTGCCAGTTCAACTAGCGGGGGGGCTCAAGAGACCCAGTACTTC
cdr3_aa: CASSTSGGAQETQYF

v_call: TRBV28
clone_size: -
j_call: TRBJ1-1
d_call: -
cdr3_nt: TGTGCCAGCATTGAAGGGGGAAACACTGAAGCTTTCTTT
cdr3_aa: CASIEGGNTEAFF

v_call: TRBV7-2
clone_size: -
j_call: TRBJ2-1
d_call: -
cdr3_nt: TGTGCCAGCAGCCCGTACCTCTCCCTCGTAGGTTTTTATGCGTATGAGCAGTTCTTC
cdr3_aa: CASSPYLSLVGFYAYEQFF

v_call: TRBV3-1
clone_size: -
j_call: TRBJ2-1
d_call: -
cdr3_nt: TGTGCCAGCAGCCAAGATACAGACTACAATGAGCAGTTCTTC
cdr3_aa: CASSQDTDYNEQFF

v_call: TRBV7-6
clone_size: -
j_call: TRBJ1-3
d_call: -
cdr3_nt: TGTGCCAGCAGCTCAAGCACAGGGCCTGGAAACACCATATATTTT
cdr3_aa: CASSSSTGPGNTIYF

v_call: TRBV20-1
clone_size: many
j_call: TRBJ2-1
d_call: TRBD2
cdr3_nt: TGCAGTGCTAGAGATCCGCGACTAGCGGGAGGTAATGAGCAGTTCTTC
cdr3_aa: CSARDPRLAGGNEQFF

v_call: TRBV5-1
clone_size: few
j_call: TRBJ2-1
d_call: -
cdr3_nt: TGCGCCAGCAGCCCAGCATACTCCTACAATGAGCAGTTCTTC
cdr3_aa: CASSPAYSYNEQFF

v_call: TRBV15
clone_size: -
j_call: TRBJ1-5
d_call: TRBD1
cdr3_nt: TGTGCCACCAGCAGAGTACGTTGGGGGGCAGGGGACAGTCAGCCCCAGCATTTT
cdr3_aa: CATSRVRWGAGDSQPQHF

v_call: TRBV12-3/TRBV12-4
clone_size: few
j_call: TRBJ2-5
d_call: TRBD2
cdr3_nt: TGTGCCAGCAGTGTTAAGGCCCCCCGGGGTAGCGGGAGGCCCATCCAAGAGACCCAGTACTTC
cdr3_aa: CASSVKAPRGSGRPIQETQYF

v_call: TRBV20-1
clone_size: -
j_call: TRBJ1-6
d_call: -
cdr3_nt: TGCAGTGCACCCGGGACATTTAGTTCACCCCTCCACTTT
cdr3_aa: CSAPGTFSSPLHF

v_call: TRBV11-2
clone_size: -
j_call: TRBJ2-1
d_call: TRBD2
cdr3_nt: TGTGCCAGCAGCTTTTCAATTAGCGGGGACTCCTACAATGAGCAGTTCTTC
cdr3_aa: CASSFSISGDSYNEQFF

v_call: TRBV20-1
clone_size: few
j_call: TRBJ2-5
d_call: TRBD2
cdr3_nt: TGCAGTGCAGCGGGAGTGAACCAAGAGACCCAGTACTTC
cdr3_aa: CSAAGVNQETQYF

v_call: TRBV5-1
clone_size: many
j_call: TRBJ2-1
d_call: TRBD2
cdr3_nt: TGCGCCAGCAGAACTAGCGGGAGGGCCGGCAATGAGCAGTTCTTC
cdr3_aa: CASRTSGRAGNEQFF

v_call: TRBV5-4
clone_size: -
j_call: TRBJ2-1
d_call: -
cdr3_nt: TGTGCCAGCAGCTCGGTAGGGTCAGGCAAAAACATTCAGTTCTTC
cdr3_aa: CASSSVGSGKNIQFF

v_call: TRBV4-3
clone_size: -
j_call: TRBJ2-7
d_call: -
cdr3_nt: TGCGCCAGCAGCCAAGATTGGGACGGAAACTACGAGCAGTACTTC
cdr3_aa: CASSQDWDGNYEQYF

v_call: TRBV6-1
clone_size: -
j_call: TRBJ2-5
d_call: TRBD2
cdr3_nt: TGTGCCAGCAGTGAATCGGGACTAGCGGGAGGCGGGGAGACCCAGTACTTC
cdr3_aa: CASSESGLAGGGETQYF

v_call: TRBV27
clone_size: few
j_call: TRBJ2-3
d_call: TRBD2
cdr3_nt: TGTGCCAGCAGCGCATCTCCTCCTCTAGCGGGAAGCACAGATACGCAGTATTTT
cdr3_aa: CASSASPPLAGSTDTQYF

v_call: TRBV29-1
clone_size: -
j_call: TRBJ2-2
d_call: TRBD1
cdr3_nt: TGCAGCGTTGAATGGGCCGCCGGGACAGGGAACACCGGGGAGCTGTTTTTT
cdr3_aa: CSVEWAAGTGNTGELFF

v_call: TRBV6-4
clone_size: few
j_call: TRBJ2-1
d_call: -
cdr3_nt: TGTGCCAGCAGTGACGGGAGCGCCTACAATGAGCAGTTCTTC
cdr3_aa: CASSDGSAYNEQFF

v_call: TRBV5-1
clone_size: -
j_call: TRBJ2-2
d_call: -
cdr3_nt: TGCGCCAGCAGCCCCCCGGGTTCGGCGAACACCGAGGAGCTGTTTTTT
cdr3_aa: CASSPPGSANTEELFF

v_call: TRBV25-1
clone_size: few
j_call: TRBJ2-2
d_call: TRBD1
cdr3_nt: TGTGCCAGCAGTGATTACGACAGGGGGACGACCGGGGAGCTGTTTTTT
cdr3_aa: CASSDYDRGTTGELFF

v_call: TRBV12-3/TRBV12-4
clone_size: many
j_call: TRBJ1-5
d_call: -
cdr3_nt: TGTGCCAGCAGTGCAACAGCCAATCAGCCCCAGCATTTT
cdr3_aa: CASSATANQPQHF

v_call: TRBV4-1
clone_size: -
j_call: TRBJ2-3
d_call: TRBD2
cdr3_nt: TGCGCCAGCAGCCAGGGGACTAGCGGGAGTTGGACAGATACGCAGTATTTT
cdr3_aa: CASSQGTSGSWTDTQYF